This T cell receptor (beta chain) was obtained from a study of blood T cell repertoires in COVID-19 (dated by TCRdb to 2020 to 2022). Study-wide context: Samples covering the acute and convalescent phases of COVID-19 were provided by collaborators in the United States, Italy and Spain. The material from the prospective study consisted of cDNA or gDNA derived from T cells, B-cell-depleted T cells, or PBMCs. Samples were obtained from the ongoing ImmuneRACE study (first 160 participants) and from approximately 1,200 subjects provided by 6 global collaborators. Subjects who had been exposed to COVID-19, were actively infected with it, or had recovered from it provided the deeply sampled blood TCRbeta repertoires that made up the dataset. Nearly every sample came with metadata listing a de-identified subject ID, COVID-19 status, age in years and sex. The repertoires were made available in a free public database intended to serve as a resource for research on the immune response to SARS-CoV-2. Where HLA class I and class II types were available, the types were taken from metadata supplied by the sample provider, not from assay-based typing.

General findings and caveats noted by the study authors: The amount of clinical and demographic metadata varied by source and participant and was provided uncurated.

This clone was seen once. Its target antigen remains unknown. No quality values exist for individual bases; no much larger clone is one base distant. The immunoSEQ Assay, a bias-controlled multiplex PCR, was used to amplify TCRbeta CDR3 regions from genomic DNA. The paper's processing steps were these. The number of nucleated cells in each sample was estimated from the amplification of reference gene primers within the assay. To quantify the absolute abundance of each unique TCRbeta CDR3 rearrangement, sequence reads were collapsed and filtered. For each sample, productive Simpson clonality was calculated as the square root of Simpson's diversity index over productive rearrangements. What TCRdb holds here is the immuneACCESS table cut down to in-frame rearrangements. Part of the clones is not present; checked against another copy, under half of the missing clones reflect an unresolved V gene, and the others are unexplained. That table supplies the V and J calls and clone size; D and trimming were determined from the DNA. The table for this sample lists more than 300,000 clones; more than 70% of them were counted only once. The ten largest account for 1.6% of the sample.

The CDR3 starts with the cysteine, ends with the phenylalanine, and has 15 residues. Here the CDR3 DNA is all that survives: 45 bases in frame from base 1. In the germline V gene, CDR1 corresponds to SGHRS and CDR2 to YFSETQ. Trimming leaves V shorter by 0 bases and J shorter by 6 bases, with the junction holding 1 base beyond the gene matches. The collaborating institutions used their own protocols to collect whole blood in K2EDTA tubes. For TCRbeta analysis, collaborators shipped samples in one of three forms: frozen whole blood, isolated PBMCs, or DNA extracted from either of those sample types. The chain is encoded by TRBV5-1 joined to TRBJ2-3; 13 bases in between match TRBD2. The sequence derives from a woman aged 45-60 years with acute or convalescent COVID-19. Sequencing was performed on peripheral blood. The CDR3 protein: CASSLGTSGSDTQYF. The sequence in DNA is TGCGCCAGCAGCTTGGGGACTAGCGGGAGTGATACGCAGTATTTT.